This T cell receptor (beta chain) was documented in a study of blood T cell repertoires in COVID-19. Across the study: Samples representing acute and convalescent COVID-19 were sourced from the United States, Italy and Spain. T cells, B-cell-depleted T cells, or PBMCs provided the cDNA or gDNA that served as material.

In the source study's methods: Nucleated cell number was recorded as an estimate derived from reference gene primer amplification. Clones were read by immunoSEQ multiplex PCR, and TCRdb kept only the in-frame ones, dropping some. V and J calls and clone size come straight from that table; D and trimming were deduced from the DNA. Of about 140,000 clones in the sample, around 84% were seen once. With 9 bases removed from V and 5 bases from J, the gap between germline ends came to 10 bases. The CDR3 extends over 12 amino acids. The germline V gene has CDR1 KGHDR and CDR2 SFDVKD. Source material: peripheral blood. The rearrangement joins TRBV24-1 to TRBJ2-1; a weak D match, TRBD1 (6 bases). The sequence was obtained from a human donor in a cohort sampled during active COVID-19. The CDR3 DNA reads TGTGCCACCGAGGGACAAAACAATGAGCAGTTCTTC. Protein sequence: CATEGQNNEQFF.